This T cell receptor beta chain was captured in a study of Ad26.COV2.S vaccination and SARS-CoV-2 variants. Overall study context: Among those in the COV1001 Ad26.COV2.S trial arm was the donor. Into the muscle, Ad26.COV2.S was dosed once or twice, 56 days apart. Findings and caveats of the study: Reports say spike-specific CD8+ and CD4+ T cell responses covered substantial breadth after vaccination.

The table came from immunoSEQ multiplex PCR; TCRdb's copy has only in-frame clones and leaves some out. The sample records more than 400,000 clones, roughly 90% being singletons. Treatment meaning: around 19 received Ad26.COV2.S at low or high dose, single or two shots; 5 received placebo; per-sample allocation not given. The samples date from day 63 after the first vaccine or placebo injection. The CDR3 totals 13 residues. Between the trimmed V and J ends, which lost 4 bases and 6 bases, there was a span of 11 bases. Germline CDR1 and CDR2: SGHDT and YYEEEE. Of note for this clone: The antigen is not known.

The sequencing here drew on peripheral blood, taken in a trial of Ad26.COV2.S vaccine versus placebo. The sequence came from a person between 18 and 60 years old who received the Ad26.COV2.S COVID-19 vaccine or a placebo. The chain employs TRBV5-6 and TRBJ1-3; D perhaps matches TRBD1 (6 bases). For the CDR3, the DNA is TGTGCCAGCAGCGATCAGGGGATAAACACCATATATTTT. This translates into CASSDQGINTIYF.